This T cell receptor (beta chain) was observed in a study of OX40 agonist ivuxolimab in advanced cancers. Study summary: The treatment was a fully human IgG2 OX40 agonist, ivuxolimab. Participants could have had prior anti-PD-1, anti-PD-L1 or anti-CTLA-4 therapy, and approximately 40% had some. Study-wide findings and caveats: Averaging showed that CD8+ T cells had more expanded clones than CD4+ did. The CD4+ and CD8+ T cells in the blood had expanded clonally by week 6 at 0.1 to 3.0 mg/kg.

Regarding this clone: Its antigen is undetermined.

V lost 2 bases and J 8 bases, leaving 12 bases between the germline ends. Germline CDR1 is MNHEY and CDR2 is SVGAGI. The CDR3 covers 13 residues. Profiled with immunoSEQ multiplex PCR; TCRdb holds only in-frame clones, not every one. Among tens of thousands of clones listed, roughly four fifths were seen once. This rearrangement joins TRBV6-5 to TRBJ1-2; D is undetermined. Specimen: CD4+ or CD8+ T cells sorted from blood, collected in a trial of the OX40 agonist ivuxolimab. The origin of this receptor is an adult with an advanced solid tumor such as melanoma, head and neck, liver or kidney cancer. CDR3 DNA: TGTGCCAGCAGTTACCCCGGCGGGAAAGGCTACACCTTC. This translates into CASSYPGGKGYTF.